The T cell receptor beta chain under discussion was sequenced for a study of T cell responses to AZD1222 COVID-19 vaccine. The study, taken as a whole, reports: White British donors predominated, females outnumbered males, and clonal diversity was possibly underestimated.

Germline V gives CDR1 LGHNA, CDR2 YNFKEQ. V gave up 1 base and J gave up 8 bases, with 12 bases separating them. The CDR3 covers 14 residues. A remark on this clone: The antigen remains unidentified.

The protocol was immunoSEQ multiplex PCR, while the TCRdb copy is restricted to in-frame clones and leaves out a portion. Of 130,000 or so clones listed, approximately 92% are singletons. The sequence came from an adult in good health. The V and J genes are TRBV4-2 and TRBJ2-4; D may be TRBD1 (8 bases). The specimen comprised peripheral blood, sampled on day 0 of AZD1222 vaccination. CDR3 DNA: TGTGCCAGCAGCCAAGGACAGGGGAGGGACATTCAGTACTTC. Amino acid sequence: CASSQGQGRDIQYF.